These T cell receptor beta chains were read from a single sample in a study of breast tumors, draining lymph nodes, adjacent tissues. Via MiXCR, TCRdb re-called the multiplex PCR reads, giving one row per CDR3 protein. The profile shows 200,000 or so distinct CDR3 sequences, 31% of them singletons. Sequenced input: axillary lymph node tissue. These receptors all stem from a female donor with breast cancer. Some clones in this sample may be carry-over from other donors' samples. Both conserved end residues are part of each CDR3. A D gene is named only where the DNA matches it firmly. Size is omitted from some rows. Given values are once, few, many or a class for expanded clones.

CDR3nt: TGTGCCAGCAGTGACTCGTCGGGGCAGCCCCAGCATTTT
CDR3aa: CASSDSSGQPQHF
j_gene: TRBJ1-5
abundance: many
len: 13
v_gene: TRBV6-4
d_gene: NA

CDR3nt: TGTGCCAGCAGCCCCATTATGAATTTCACCGGGGAGCTGTTTTTT
CDR3aa: CASSPIMNFTGELFF
j_gene: TRBJ2-2
abundance: many
len: 15
v_gene: TRBV11-2
d_gene: NA

CDR3nt: TGTGCCAGCAGTGCTGGGCAGGCGGTCAGCACAGATACGCAGTATTTT
CDR3aa: CASSAGQAVSTDTQYF
j_gene: TRBJ2-3
abundance: many
len: 16
v_gene: TRBV2
d_gene: NA

CDR3nt: TGTGCCAGCAGTACCCAAGGGACCTTAGCCAAAAACATTCAGTACTTC
CDR3aa: CASSTQGTLAKNIQYF
j_gene: TRBJ2-4
abundance: many
len: 16
v_gene: TRBV2
d_gene: NA

CDR3nt: TGTGCCAGCAGCTCGGGACAGGGGGTGGGTTCACCCCTCCACTTT
CDR3aa: CASSSGQGVGSPLHF
j_gene: TRBJ1-6
abundance: NA
len: 15
v_gene: TRBV7-2
d_gene: TRBD1

CDR3nt: TGTGCCAGCAGCTTTGGTAGCGGCAGGACCCAGTACTTC
CDR3aa: CASSFGSGRTQYF
j_gene: TRBJ2-5
abundance: many
len: 13
v_gene: TRBV7-9
d_gene: NA

CDR3nt: TGTGCCAGCAGCCCGCGGCAGGGTGGGGGTGAAAAACTGTTTTTT
CDR3aa: CASSPRQGGGEKLFF
j_gene: TRBJ1-4
abundance: many
len: 15
v_gene: TRBV2
d_gene: NA

CDR3nt: TGTGCTTCGTGGCGGGCGGGGGGCACAGATACGCAGTATTTT
CDR3aa: CASWRAGGTDTQYF
j_gene: TRBJ2-3
abundance: NA
len: 14
v_gene: TRBV6-5
d_gene: TRBD2

CDR3nt: TGTGCCAGCAGCCAAGGGGGCCCCGCGAATGAGCAGTTCTTC
CDR3aa: CASSQGGPANEQFF
j_gene: TRBJ2-1
abundance: few
len: 14
v_gene: TRBV4-2
d_gene: NA

CDR3nt: TGCGCCAGCAGCTTGGGATTAGTCCAAGAGACCCAGTACTTC
CDR3aa: CASSLGLVQETQYF
j_gene: TRBJ2-5
abundance: many
len: 14
v_gene: TRBV5-1
d_gene: NA

CDR3nt: TGTGCCAGCAGTTTAGGGACTAACGCCACAGATACGCAGTATTTT
CDR3aa: CASSLGTNATDTQYF
j_gene: TRBJ2-3
abundance: NA
len: 15
v_gene: TRBV12-3/TRBV12-4
d_gene: NA

CDR3nt: TGTGCCAGCAGTCCCCTAACCAGCGGGGGGGCCACCGGGGAGCTGTTTTTT
CDR3aa: CASSPLTSGGATGELFF
j_gene: TRBJ2-2
abundance: NA
len: 17
v_gene: TRBV6-1
d_gene: TRBD2

CDR3nt: TGTGCCAGCAGTCACTCAGGACTAGCGGACAATGAGCAGTTCTTC
CDR3aa: CASSHSGLADNEQFF
j_gene: TRBJ2-1
abundance: NA
len: 15
v_gene: TRBV6-5
d_gene: TRBD2

CDR3nt: TGTGCCAGCAGCTTACGGGGGGGAGGGCGTTCCTACGAGCAGTACTTC
CDR3aa: CASSLRGGGRSYEQYF
j_gene: TRBJ2-7
abundance: many
len: 16
v_gene: TRBV7-9
d_gene: TRBD2

CDR3nt: TGTGCCAGCAGCCAAGGGTGGAATTCACCCCTCCACTTT
CDR3aa: CASSQGWNSPLHF
j_gene: TRBJ1-6
abundance: many
len: 13
v_gene: TRBV3-1
d_gene: NA

CDR3nt: TGTGCCAGCAGCTCGCAACTCCCGGGGGCAGATACGCAGTATTTT
CDR3aa: CASSSQLPGADTQYF
j_gene: TRBJ2-3
abundance: many
len: 15
v_gene: TRBV11-2
d_gene: NA

CDR3nt: TGTGCCAGCAGTGGCCTTTCAAGAAACAGGGAGGGCTCTGGGGCCAACGTCCTGACTTTC
CDR3aa: CASSGLSRNREGSGANVLTF
j_gene: TRBJ2-6
abundance: many
len: 20
v_gene: TRBV25-1
d_gene: NA

CDR3nt: TGTGCCAGCAGTTATAGCGGGAGGACAGATACGCAGTATTTT
CDR3aa: CASSYSGRTDTQYF
j_gene: TRBJ2-3
abundance: few
len: 14
v_gene: TRBV27
d_gene: TRBD2

CDR3nt: TGTGCCAGCAGCCCGCAGGGTCCTTATGGCTACACCTTC
CDR3aa: CASSPQGPYGYTF
j_gene: TRBJ1-2
abundance: many
len: 13
v_gene: TRBV7-8
d_gene: NA

CDR3nt: TGTGCCAGCAGCTTAGGAGCGGTGGATACGCAGTATTTT
CDR3aa: CASSLGAVDTQYF
j_gene: TRBJ2-3
abundance: many
len: 13
v_gene: TRBV7-8
d_gene: NA

CDR3nt: TGTGCCTGCAGCTTGGGCGGGGGTAACACCGGGGAGCTGTTTTTT
CDR3aa: CACSLGGGNTGELFF
j_gene: TRBJ2-2
abundance: NA
len: 15
v_gene: TRBV5-6
d_gene: TRBD2

CDR3nt: TGCAGTGCTAGAGATGGGCAGACCCAGTACTTC
CDR3aa: CSARDGQTQYF
j_gene: TRBJ2-5
abundance: many
len: 11
v_gene: TRBV20-1
d_gene: NA

CDR3nt: TGTCCCCCAAACGAGCAGTACTTC
CDR3aa: CPPNEQYF
j_gene: TRBJ2-7
abundance: many
len: 8
v_gene: TRBV27
d_gene: NA